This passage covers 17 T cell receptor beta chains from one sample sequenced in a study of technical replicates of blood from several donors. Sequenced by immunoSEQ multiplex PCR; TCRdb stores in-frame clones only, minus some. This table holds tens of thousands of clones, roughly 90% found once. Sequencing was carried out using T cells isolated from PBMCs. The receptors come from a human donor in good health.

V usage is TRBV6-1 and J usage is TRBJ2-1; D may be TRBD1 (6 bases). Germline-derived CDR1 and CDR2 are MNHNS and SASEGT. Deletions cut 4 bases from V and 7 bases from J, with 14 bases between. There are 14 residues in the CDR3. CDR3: CASSASQGRNEQFF. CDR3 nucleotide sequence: TGTGCCAGCAGTGCTAGTCAGGGGAGAAATGAGCAGTTCTTC.

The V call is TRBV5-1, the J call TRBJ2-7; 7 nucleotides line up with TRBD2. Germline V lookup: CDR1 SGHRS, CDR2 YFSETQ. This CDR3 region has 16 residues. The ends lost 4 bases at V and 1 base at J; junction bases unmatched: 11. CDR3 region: CASSPTVWGLSYEQYF. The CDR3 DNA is TGCGCCAGCAGCCCGACAGTTTGGGGACTATCCTACGAGCAGTACTTC.

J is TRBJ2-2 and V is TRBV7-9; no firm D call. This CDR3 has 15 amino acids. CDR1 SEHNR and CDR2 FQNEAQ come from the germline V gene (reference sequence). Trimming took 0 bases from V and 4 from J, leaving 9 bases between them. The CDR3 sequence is CASSLAGLATGELFF. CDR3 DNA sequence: TGTGCCAGCAGCTTAGCCGGGTTGGCCACCGGGGAGCTGTTTTTT.

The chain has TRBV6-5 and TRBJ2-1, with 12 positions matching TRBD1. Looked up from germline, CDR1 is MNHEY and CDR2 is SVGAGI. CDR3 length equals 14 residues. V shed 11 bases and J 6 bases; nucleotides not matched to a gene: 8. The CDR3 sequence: CAAAGDRGRNEQFF. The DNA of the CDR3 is TGTGCCGCAGCAGGGGACAGGGGGCGCAATGAGCAGTTCTTC.

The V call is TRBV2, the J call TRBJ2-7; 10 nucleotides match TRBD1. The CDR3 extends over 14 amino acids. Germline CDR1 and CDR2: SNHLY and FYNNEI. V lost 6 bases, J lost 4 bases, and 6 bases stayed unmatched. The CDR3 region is CASSSTGGLYEQYF. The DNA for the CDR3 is TGTGCCAGCAGCTCGACAGGGGGCTTGTACGAGCAGTACTTC.

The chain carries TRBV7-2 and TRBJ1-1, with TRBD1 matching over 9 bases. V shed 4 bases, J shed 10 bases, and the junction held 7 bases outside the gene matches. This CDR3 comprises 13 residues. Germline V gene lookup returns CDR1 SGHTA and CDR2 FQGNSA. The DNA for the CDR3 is TGTGCCAGCAGCTGGAACAGGGGGCAGGGAGCTTTCTTT. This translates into CASSWNRGQGAFF.

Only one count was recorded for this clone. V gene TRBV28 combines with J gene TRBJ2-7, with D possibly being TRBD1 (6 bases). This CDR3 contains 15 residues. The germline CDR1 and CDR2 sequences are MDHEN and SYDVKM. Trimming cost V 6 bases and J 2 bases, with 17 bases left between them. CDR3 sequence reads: CASRGAVGFTYEQYF. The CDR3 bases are TGTGCCAGCAGGGGGGCAGTGGGGTTCACCTACGAGCAGTACTTC.

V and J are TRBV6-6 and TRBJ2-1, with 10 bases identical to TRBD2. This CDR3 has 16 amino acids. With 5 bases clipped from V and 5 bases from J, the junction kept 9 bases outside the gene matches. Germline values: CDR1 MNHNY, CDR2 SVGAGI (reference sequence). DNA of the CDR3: TGTGCCAGCAGTCTCCAGCGGGAGGGCCTAGACAATGAGCAGTTCTTC. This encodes CASSLQREGLDNEQFF.

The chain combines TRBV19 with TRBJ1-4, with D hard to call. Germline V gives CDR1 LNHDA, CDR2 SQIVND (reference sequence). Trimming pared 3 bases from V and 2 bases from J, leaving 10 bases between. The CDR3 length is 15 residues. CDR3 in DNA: TGTGCCAGTAGTATGCTGGGGAGGACTAATGAAAAACTGTTTTTT. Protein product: CASSMLGRTNEKLFF.

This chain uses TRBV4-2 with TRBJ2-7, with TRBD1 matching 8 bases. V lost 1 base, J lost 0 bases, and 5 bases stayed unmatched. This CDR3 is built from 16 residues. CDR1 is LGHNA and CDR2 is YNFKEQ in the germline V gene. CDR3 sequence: CASSQGTGGYSYEQYF. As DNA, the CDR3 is TGTGCCAGCAGCCAAGGAACAGGGGGTTACTCCTACGAGCAGTACTTC.

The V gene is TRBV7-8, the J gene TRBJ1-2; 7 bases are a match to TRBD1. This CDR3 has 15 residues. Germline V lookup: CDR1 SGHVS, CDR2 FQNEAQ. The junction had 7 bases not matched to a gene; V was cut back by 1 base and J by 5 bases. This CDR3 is CASSLGAGGGYGYTF. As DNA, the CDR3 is TGTGCCAGCAGCTTAGGCGCAGGGGGAGGTTATGGCTACACCTTC.

The CDR3 is CASRYDRGLYGYTF. CDR3 coding DNA: TGTGCCAGCAGATACGACAGGGGGCTCTATGGCTACACCTTC. This chain connects TRBV6-1 to TRBJ1-2; 10 bases map to TRBD1. Germline lookup yields CDR1 MNHNS and CDR2 SASEGT. This CDR3 has 14 residues. Losses at the gene ends were 6 bases for V and 4 bases for J; bases not matched to a gene: 5.

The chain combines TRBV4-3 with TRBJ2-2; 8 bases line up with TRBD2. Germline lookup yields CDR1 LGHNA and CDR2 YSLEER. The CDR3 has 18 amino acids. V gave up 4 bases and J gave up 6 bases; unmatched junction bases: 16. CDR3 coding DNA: TGCGCCAGCAGCCCCAGTGTGGAGCGGGAGAGGGGGGCCGGGGAGCTGTTTTTT. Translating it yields CASSPSVERERGAGELFF.

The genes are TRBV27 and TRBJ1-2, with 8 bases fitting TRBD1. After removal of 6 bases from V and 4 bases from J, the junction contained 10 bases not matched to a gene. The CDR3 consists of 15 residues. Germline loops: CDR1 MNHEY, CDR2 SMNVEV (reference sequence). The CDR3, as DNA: TGTGCCAGCAGGTCCGGGACAGGACCTCTCTATGGCTACACCTTC. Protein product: CASRSGTGPLYGYTF.

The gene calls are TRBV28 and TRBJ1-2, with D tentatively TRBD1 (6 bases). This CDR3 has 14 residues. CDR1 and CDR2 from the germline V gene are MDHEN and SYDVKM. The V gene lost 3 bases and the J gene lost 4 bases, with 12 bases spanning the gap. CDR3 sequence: CASSFSRGFYGYTF. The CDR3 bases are TGTGCCAGCAGTTTTAGCAGGGGCTTCTATGGCTACACCTTC.

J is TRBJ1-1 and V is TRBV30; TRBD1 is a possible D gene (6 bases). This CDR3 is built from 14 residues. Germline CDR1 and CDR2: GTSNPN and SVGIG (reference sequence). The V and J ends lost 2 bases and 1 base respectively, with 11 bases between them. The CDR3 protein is CAWSKKGGNTEAFF. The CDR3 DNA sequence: TGTGCCTGGAGTAAAAAAGGGGGGAACACTGAAGCTTTCTTT.

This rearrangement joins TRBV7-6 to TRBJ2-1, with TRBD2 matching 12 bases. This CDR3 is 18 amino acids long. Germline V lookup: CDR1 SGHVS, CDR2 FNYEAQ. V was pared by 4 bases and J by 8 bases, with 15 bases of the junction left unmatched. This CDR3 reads CASSSRLSGTSGWDEQFF. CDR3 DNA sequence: TGTGCCAGCAGCTCTCGACTATCCGGGACTAGCGGGTGGGATGAGCAGTTCTTC.